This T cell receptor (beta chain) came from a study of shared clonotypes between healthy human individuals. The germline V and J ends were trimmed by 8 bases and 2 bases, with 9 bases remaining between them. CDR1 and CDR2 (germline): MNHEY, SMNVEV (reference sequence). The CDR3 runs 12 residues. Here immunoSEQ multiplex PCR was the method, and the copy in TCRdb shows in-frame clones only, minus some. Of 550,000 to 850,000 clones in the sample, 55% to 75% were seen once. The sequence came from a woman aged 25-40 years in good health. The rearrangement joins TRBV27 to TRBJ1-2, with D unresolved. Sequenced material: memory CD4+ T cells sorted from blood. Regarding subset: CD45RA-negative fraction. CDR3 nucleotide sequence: TGTGCCAGCGGCTACACCAACTATGGCTACACCTTC. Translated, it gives CASGYTNYGYTF.